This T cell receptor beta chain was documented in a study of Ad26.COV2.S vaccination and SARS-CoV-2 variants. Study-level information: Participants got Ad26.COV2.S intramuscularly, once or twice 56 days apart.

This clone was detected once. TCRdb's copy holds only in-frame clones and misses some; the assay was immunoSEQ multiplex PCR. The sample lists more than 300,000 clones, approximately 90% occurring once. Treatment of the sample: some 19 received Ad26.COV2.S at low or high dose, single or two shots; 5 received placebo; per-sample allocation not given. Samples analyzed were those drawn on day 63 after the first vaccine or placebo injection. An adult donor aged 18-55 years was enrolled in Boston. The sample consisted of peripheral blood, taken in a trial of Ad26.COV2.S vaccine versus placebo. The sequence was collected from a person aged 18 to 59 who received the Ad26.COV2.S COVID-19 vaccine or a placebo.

CDR3 sequence reads: CASSQDTTEAFF. The CDR3 DNA reads as TGTGCCAGCAGCCAGGACACCACTGAAGCTTTCTTT. The J gene is TRBJ1-1, the V gene TRBV5-4, with a weak D call TRBD1 (5 bases). This CDR3 comprises 12 residues. Trimming took 4 bases from V and 4 from J, leaving 8 bases between them. Germline-derived CDR1 and CDR2 are SGHNT and YYREEE (reference sequence).